The rows below give T cell receptor beta chains drawn from one sample of a study of T-cell reconstitution after alpha-beta-depleted transplantation in children. TCRdb recomputed calls from the PCR reads with MiXCR, one row per CDR3 protein. The table lists about 400,000 distinct CDR3 sequences, roughly 14% of them singletons. The specimen was PBMCs, collected from the stem cell graft. These receptors were obtained from a human donor who donated a stem cell graft to a child with Fanconi anemia. Both conserved end residues are part of each CDR3. The order of the fields is D gene, J gene, V gene, CDR3 length, clone size, CDR3 protein, CDR3 DNA. A D gene is named only where the DNA matches it firmly. Size values are once, few and many counts, or a class for expanded clones, and some rows have none.

D: .
J: TRBJ1-2
V: TRBV6-1
length: 14
size: many
CDR3: CASSDRRTNYGYTF
DNA: TGTGCCAGCAGTGACAGGCGAACTAACTATGGCTACACCTTC

D: .
J: TRBJ2-5
V: TRBV25-1
length: 13
size: few
CDR3: CASSNGIGETQYF
DNA: TGTGCCAGCAGTAATGGGATCGGGGAGACCCAGTACTTC

D: .
J: TRBJ2-3
V: TRBV7-3
length: 15
size: many
CDR3: CASSFRPGATDTQYF
DNA: TGTGCCAGCAGCTTCCGCCCCGGGGCGACGGATACGCAGTATTTT

D: .
J: TRBJ1-6
V: TRBV27
length: 15
size: .
CDR3: CASSSGLIYNSPLHF
DNA: TGTGCCAGCAGTTCGGGACTGATCTATAATTCACCCCTCCACTTT

D: .
J: TRBJ1-1
V: TRBV5-1
length: 14
size: few
CDR3: CASSLGRQNTEAFF
DNA: TGCGCCAGCAGCTTGGGTCGGCAGAACACTGAAGCTTTCTTT

D: .
J: TRBJ2-1
V: TRBV4-3
length: 15
size: many
CDR3: CASSQERQAYNEQFF
DNA: TGCGCCAGCAGCCAAGAGAGACAGGCTTACAATGAGCAGTTCTTC

D: .
J: TRBJ1-1
V: TRBV27
length: 17
size: many
CDR3: CASIRSAGALLLGEAFF
DNA: TGTGCCAGCATCCGCTCTGCAGGGGCTCTACTCCTAGGTGAAGCTTTCTTT

D: TRBD2
J: TRBJ2-3
V: TRBV7-2
length: 13
size: few
CDR3: CASSLTSGYTQYF
DNA: TGTGCCAGCAGCCTCACTAGCGGGTATACGCAGTATTTT

D: .
J: TRBJ1-5
V: TRBV5-1
length: 18
size: .
CDR3: CASSLAAPLTVLNQPQHF
DNA: TGCGCCAGCAGCTTGGCCGCTCCTTTGACAGTTCTCAATCAGCCCCAGCATTTT

D: .
J: TRBJ2-2
V: TRBV5-1
length: 15
size: .
CDR3: CASSLAGHNTGELFF
DNA: TGCGCCAGCAGCTTGGCGGGACACAACACCGGGGAGCTGTTTTTT

D: .
J: TRBJ2-1
V: TRBV11-2
length: 14
size: .
CDR3: CASSLFWSANEQFF
DNA: TGTGCCAGCAGCTTATTTTGGTCGGCCAATGAGCAGTTCTTC

D: .
J: TRBJ2-5
V: TRBV29-1
length: 12
size: few
CDR3: CSVAASPETQYF
DNA: TGCAGCGTTGCGGCCAGTCCGGAGACCCAGTACTTC

D: .
J: TRBJ2-1
V: TRBV20-1
length: 15
size: .
CDR3: CSAEIGASSYNEQFF
DNA: TGCAGTGCCGAGATCGGAGCGAGCTCCTACAATGAGCAGTTCTTC

D: .
J: TRBJ1-2
V: TRBV5-6
length: 14
size: .
CDR3: CASRPPVGLSGYTF
DNA: TGTGCCAGCAGACCCCCGGTGGGGCTAAGTGGCTACACCTTC

D: .
J: TRBJ1-3
V: TRBV6-5
length: 16
size: few
CDR3: CASSSPRQSSGNTIYF
DNA: TGTGCCAGCAGTTCACCAAGACAGAGCTCTGGAAACACCATATATTTT

D: .
J: TRBJ2-5
V: TRBV15
length: 13
size: few
CDR3: CATSTLGGETQYF
DNA: TGTGCCACCTCGACCCTGGGGGGCGAGACCCAGTACTTC

D: TRBD1
J: TRBJ2-1
V: TRBV2
length: 16
size: few
CDR3: CASSGPPGQGAQEQFF
DNA: TGTGCCAGCAGTGGCCCCCCGGGACAGGGGGCGCAGGAGCAGTTCTTC

D: TRBD1
J: TRBJ1-1
V: TRBV29-1
length: 12
size: .
CDR3: CSVVQGVTEAFF
DNA: TGCAGCGTTGTCCAGGGGGTCACTGAAGCTTTCTTT

D: .
J: TRBJ2-7
V: TRBV20-1
length: 12
size: few
CDR3: CSARTVSVEQYF
DNA: TGCAGTGCTAGGACAGTCTCGGTCGAGCAGTACTTC

D: TRBD2
J: TRBJ2-5
V: TRBV5-4
length: 15
size: .
CDR3: CASSLGGTHQETQYF
DNA: TGTGCCAGCAGCCTGGGGGGGACCCATCAAGAGACCCAGTACTTC

D: .
J: TRBJ1-1
V: TRBV12-3/TRBV12-4
length: 14
size: few
CDR3: CASSLQGGRTEAFF
DNA: TGTGCCAGCAGTTTACAGGGTGGGAGAACTGAAGCTTTCTTT

D: TRBD1
J: TRBJ1-1
V: TRBV19
length: 13
size: .
CDR3: CASADRVGTEAFF
DNA: TGTGCCAGCGCCGACAGGGTAGGAACTGAAGCTTTCTTT

D: .
J: TRBJ2-7
V: TRBV18
length: 12
size: .
CDR3: CASSEGRGEQYF
DNA: TGTGCCAGCTCCGAGGGTAGGGGCGAGCAGTACTTC

D: .
J: TRBJ2-1
V: TRBV5-1
length: 15
size: many
CDR3: CASSLGAGLGNEQFF
DNA: TGCGCCAGCAGCTTGGGAGCAGGCCTCGGGAATGAGCAGTTCTTC

D: .
J: TRBJ2-6
V: TRBV29-1
length: 12
size: .
CDR3: CSVDSGANVLTF
DNA: TGCAGCGTTGACTCTGGGGCCAACGTCCTGACTTTC

D: .
J: TRBJ2-1
V: TRBV20-1
length: 12
size: .
CDR3: CSARALSGEQFF
DNA: TGCAGTGCTAGAGCCCTTTCTGGTGAGCAGTTCTTC

D: .
J: TRBJ2-1
V: TRBV18
length: 16
size: .
CDR3: CASSPGSGGGPYEQFF
DNA: TGTGCCAGCTCACCGGGGAGTGGGGGTGGACCCTATGAGCAGTTCTTC

D: .
J: TRBJ2-2
V: TRBV2
length: 14
size: .
CDR3: CASSEVRGTGELFF
DNA: TGTGCCAGCAGTGAAGTTCGCGGGACCGGGGAGCTGTTTTTT

D: .
J: TRBJ1-1
V: TRBV15
length: 17
size: few
CDR3: CATEPEVFSGTRTEAFF
DNA: TGTGCCACCGAACCCGAGGTATTCTCCGGGACACGCACTGAAGCTTTCTTT

D: .
J: TRBJ2-2
V: TRBV29-1
length: 13
size: .
CDR3: CSVETGNTGELFF
DNA: TGCAGCGTTGAGACTGGTAACACCGGGGAGCTGTTTTTT

D: .
J: TRBJ2-6
V: TRBV5-1
length: 17
size: .
CDR3: CASSLQGTRSGANVLTF
DNA: TGCGCCAGCAGCTTACAGGGGACTCGCTCTGGGGCCAACGTCCTGACTTTC

D: .
J: TRBJ1-1
V: TRBV6-1
length: 14
size: few
CDR3: CASTDRTKDTEAFF
DNA: TGTGCCAGCACGGATAGAACAAAGGACACTGAAGCTTTCTTT

D: TRBD2
J: TRBJ2-3
V: TRBV5-6
length: 17
size: .
CDR3: CASSAGLAGEYVDTQYF
DNA: TGTGCCAGCAGCGCGGGACTAGCGGGGGAATACGTAGATACGCAGTATTTT

D: .
J: TRBJ2-1
V: TRBV10-3
length: 16
size: .
CDR3: CAISEGVASSYNEQFF
DNA: TGTGCCATCAGTGAAGGGGTGGCAAGCTCCTACAATGAGCAGTTCTTC

D: TRBD2
J: TRBJ2-2
V: TRBV5-5
length: 13
size: once
CDR3: CASSGRGDGELFF
DNA: TGTGCCAGCAGCGGCCGGGGGGACGGGGAGCTGTTTTTT

D: .
J: TRBJ1-1
V: TRBV7-2
length: 15
size: few
CDR3: CASSPTRRENTEAFF
DNA: TGTGCCAGCAGCCCCACCCGACGGGAGAACACTGAAGCTTTCTTT

D: .
J: TRBJ1-1
V: TRBV5-1
length: 16
size: .
CDR3: CASSLVGTGRNTEAFF
DNA: TGCGCCAGCAGCTTGGTGGGGACGGGGAGGAACACTGAAGCTTTCTTT

D: .
J: TRBJ2-3
V: TRBV5-1
length: 12
size: .
CDR3: CASSLRLDTQYF
DNA: TGCGCCAGCAGCTTGAGGTTAGATACGCAGTATTTT

D: .
J: TRBJ1-6
V: TRBV15
length: 14
size: .
CDR3: CATSRVRASSPLHF
DNA: TGTGCCACCAGCAGAGTCAGGGCGAGCTCACCCCTCCACTTT

D: TRBD2
J: TRBJ2-5
V: TRBV29-1
length: 14
size: few
CDR3: CSVDKASGQETQYF
DNA: TGCAGCGTTGACAAGGCTAGCGGGCAAGAGACCCAGTACTTC

D: TRBD1
J: TRBJ1-1
V: TRBV29-1
length: 16
size: .
CDR3: CSVEGLAGGPDTEAFF
DNA: TGCAGCGTTGAAGGTTTGGCAGGGGGTCCGGACACTGAAGCTTTCTTT

D: TRBD2
J: TRBJ2-3
V: TRBV7-9
length: 16
size: many
CDR3: CASSPRLAGGSGSQYF
DNA: TGTGCCAGCAGCCCAAGACTAGCGGGGGGCTCCGGGTCGCAGTATTTT

D: .
J: TRBJ1-1
V: TRBV30
length: 12
size: .
CDR3: CAWSFSDTEAFF
DNA: TGTGCCTGGAGCTTCAGTGACACTGAAGCTTTCTTT

D: .
J: TRBJ2-1
V: TRBV9
length: 15
size: .
CDR3: CASSVGPSSDNEQFF
DNA: TGTGCCAGCAGCGTAGGTCCGAGCAGTGACAATGAGCAGTTCTTC

D: .
J: TRBJ1-5
V: TRBV28
length: 14
size: many
CDR3: CATQAGPSNQPQHF
DNA: TGTGCCACCCAGGCAGGGCCGAGCAATCAGCCCCAGCATTTT

D: .
J: TRBJ1-2
V: TRBV7-9
length: 13
size: few
CDR3: CASSNRPNYGYTF
DNA: TGTGCCAGCAGCAACAGACCTAACTATGGCTACACCTTC